The source of this TCR beta chain is a study of PD-L1 blockade in urothelial cancer (dated 2017 in TCRdb). Regarding the research as a whole: Therapy was started in about 2014 for all patients, and atezolizumab 1,200 mg was administered intravenously every 3 weeks. About 85% of the roughly 29 patients were males with bladder-origin urothelial cancer, and about 60% of the 29 reported a prior smoking history. Patients had an ECOG performance status of 0 or 1 and had received between 0 and 3 prior chemotherapy regimens. Blood samples were analyzed 3 weeks after the start of treatment (second dose) and 6 weeks after the start of treatment. Blood samples yielded a median of around 150,000 T cells and more than 80,000 unique TCRs, with median clonality around 0.084. An exploratory multi-omic analysis was conducted of the somatic, immune and clinical correlates of response to PD-L1 blockade with atezolizumab in urothelial cancer. TCR sequencing covered pretreatment tumor samples and matched, serially collected peripheral blood taken before and after atezolizumab treatment. Durable clinical benefit was defined as a progression-free survival longer than 6 months, and TCR features were additionally tested against progression-free survival and overall survival. In the same patients, whole exome sequencing and RNA sequencing of pretreatment tumors were performed in addition to TCR sequencing. Roughly 9 patients reached durable clinical benefit, while some 20 patients did not. Pretreatment blood TCR-seq was available for about 28 patients, at least one posttreatment blood collection was obtained for some 24 patients, and tumor TCR-seq was available for some 24 patients.

Synthetic TCR analog templates were spiked into each PCR to estimate absolute template abundance from read counts. The immunoSEQ assay was used to amplify TCRbeta CDR3 regions from genomic DNA with bias-controlled V and J gene primers. Sequencing of rearranged TCRbeta segments was done at approximately 20X coverage. In the source study's methods: Sequencing errors were corrected by clustering and CDR3s were annotated against IMGT to assign V, D and J genes. Only productive TCRbeta rearrangements were used in downstream analyses, excluding out-of-frame or stop-codon sequences. Clonality was computed as one minus Shannon entropy normalized by the log of the number of unique productive sequences. Clones differing between time points or between blood and tumor were identified using Fisher's exact test with Benjamini-Hochberg correction, with an adjusted p below 0.01 applied as the threshold. Imported from immuneACCESS, the table was reduced by TCRdb to in-frame sequences with V and J called. These copies leave out some clones; in studies compared against another copy, an unresolved V gene accounts for under half, and the cause of the remainder is not known. That table supplies the V and J calls and clone size; D and trimming were determined from the DNA. This sample is represented by 29,000 or so clones; about 80% of them were singletons. The ten biggest clones cover around 3.3% of the sample.

From the germline V gene, CDR1 is SGHVS and CDR2 is FQNEAQ. For this chain, trimming is 1 base at the V end and 6 bases at the J end, and the number of junction bases without a gene match is 3. The CDR3 runs 15 residues from the cysteine to the phenylalanine. Only the CDR3 DNA is retained, 45 bases long and in frame from the first base. Findings and caveats that apply to the study as a whole: Because the sample size was small (n ≈ 28) and many of the analyses were exploratory, the results are meant to be hypothesis-generating. Greater expansion of tumor-associated TCR clones in peripheral blood 3 weeks after the start of treatment was observed in patients with durable benefit (n of about 21, p = 0.022). A pretreatment peripheral blood TCR clonality below the median was linked to improved progression-free and overall survival.

In light of the paper, this sample's time point label describes: peripheral blood 6 weeks after treatment start. The cohort included 25 to 35 patients with locally advanced or metastatic urothelial carcinoma who were treated at Memorial Sloan Kettering on a trial protocol. Peripheral blood mononuclear cells were collected pretreatment and during treatment, at between 1 and 8 total time points per patient. The Qiagen DNeasy Blood extraction kit was used to purify genomic DNA from total PBMCs and tumor samples. Collected pretreatment and during treatment, PBMCs were isolated and stored as previously described. This clone has just one count. Its antigen remains undetermined. Base qualities are missing; no much larger clone stands one base away.

Recombination linked TRBV7-8 to TRBJ2-2, with 9 middle bases fitting TRBD1. This clonotype originated in a man between 70 and 80 years old with urothelial cancer. Sequenced here: PBMCs, sampled around atezolizumab (anti-PD-L1) treatment. Read as DNA, the sequence is TGTGCCAGCAGCTTAGTGGGGACAGGGTCCGGGGAGCTGTTTTTT. This translates into CASSLVGTGSGELFF.